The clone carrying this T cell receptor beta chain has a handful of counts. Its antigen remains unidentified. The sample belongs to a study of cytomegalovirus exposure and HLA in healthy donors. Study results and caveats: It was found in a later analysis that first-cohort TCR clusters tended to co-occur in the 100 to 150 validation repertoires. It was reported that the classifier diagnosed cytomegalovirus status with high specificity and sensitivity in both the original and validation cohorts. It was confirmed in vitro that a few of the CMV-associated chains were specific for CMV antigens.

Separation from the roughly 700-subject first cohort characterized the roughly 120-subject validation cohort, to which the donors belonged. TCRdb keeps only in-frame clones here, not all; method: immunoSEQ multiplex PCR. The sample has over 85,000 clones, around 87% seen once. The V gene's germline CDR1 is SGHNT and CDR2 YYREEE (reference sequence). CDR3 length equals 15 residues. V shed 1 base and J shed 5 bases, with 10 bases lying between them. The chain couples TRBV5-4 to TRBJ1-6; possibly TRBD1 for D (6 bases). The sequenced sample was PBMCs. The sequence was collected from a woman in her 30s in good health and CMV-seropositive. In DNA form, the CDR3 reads TGTGCCAGCAGCTTGAGAGCAGGGGATAATTCACCCCTCCACTTT. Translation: CASSLRAGDNSPLHF.